This TCR beta chain was recovered during a study of control samples from healthy donors and cancer patients. V lost 6 bases to trimming and J lost 8 bases; unmatched junction nucleotides: 2. The CDR3 totals 13 residues. TCRdb's copy holds only in-frame clones and misses some; the assay was immunoSEQ multiplex PCR. There are about 90,000 clones in the sample; 80% to 95% occur only once, and 1.5% lies in the top ten. The rearrangement uses TRBV12-3 or TRBV12-4 and TRBJ1-6, with 9 bases matching TRBD1. Material for sequencing was blood. This receptor was identified in a woman aged 25 to 39 in good health. The CDR3 DNA is TGTGCCAGCAGCCGGGACAGGGATTCACCCCTCCACTTT. Translated: CASSRDRDSPLHF.